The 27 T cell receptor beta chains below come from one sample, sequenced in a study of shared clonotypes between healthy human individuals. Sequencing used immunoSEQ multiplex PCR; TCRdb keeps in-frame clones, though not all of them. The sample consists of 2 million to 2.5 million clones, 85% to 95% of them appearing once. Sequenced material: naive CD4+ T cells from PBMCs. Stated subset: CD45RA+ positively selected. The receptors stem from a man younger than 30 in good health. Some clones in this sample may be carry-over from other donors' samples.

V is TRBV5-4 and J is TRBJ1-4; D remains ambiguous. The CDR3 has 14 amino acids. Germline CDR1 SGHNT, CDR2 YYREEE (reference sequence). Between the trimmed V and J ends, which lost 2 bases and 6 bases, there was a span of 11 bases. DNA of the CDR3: TGTGCCAGCAGCTTTAATCCACGGGATGAAAAACTGTTTTTT. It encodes CASSFNPRDEKLFF.

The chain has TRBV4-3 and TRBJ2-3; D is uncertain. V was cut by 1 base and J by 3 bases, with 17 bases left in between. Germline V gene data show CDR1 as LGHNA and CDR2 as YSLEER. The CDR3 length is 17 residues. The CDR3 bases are TGCGCCAGCAGCCAAGGGACCGGGTTTCAATGGACAGATACGCAGTATTTT. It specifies CASSQGTGFQWTDTQYF.

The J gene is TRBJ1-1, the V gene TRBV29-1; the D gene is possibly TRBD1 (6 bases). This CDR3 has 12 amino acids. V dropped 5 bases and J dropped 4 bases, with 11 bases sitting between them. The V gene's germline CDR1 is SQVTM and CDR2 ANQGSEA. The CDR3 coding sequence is TGCAGCGTTTCAGGGGTCGGCACTGAAGCTTTCTTT. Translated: CSVSGVGTEAFF.

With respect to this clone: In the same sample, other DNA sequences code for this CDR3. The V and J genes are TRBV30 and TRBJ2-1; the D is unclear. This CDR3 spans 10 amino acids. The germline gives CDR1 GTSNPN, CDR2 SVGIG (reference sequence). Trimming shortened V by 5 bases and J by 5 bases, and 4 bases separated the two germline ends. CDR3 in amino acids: CAWGNNEQFF. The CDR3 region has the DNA TGTGCCTGGGGAAACAATGAGCAGTTCTTC.

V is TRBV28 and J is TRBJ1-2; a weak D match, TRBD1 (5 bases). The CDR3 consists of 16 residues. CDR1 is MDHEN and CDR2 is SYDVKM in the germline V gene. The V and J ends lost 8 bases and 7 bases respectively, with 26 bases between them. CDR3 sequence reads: CASCRTSGQLGAGYTF. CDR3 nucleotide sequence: TGTGCCAGCTGCCGGACATCGGGCCAACTAGGCGCTGGCTACACCTTC.

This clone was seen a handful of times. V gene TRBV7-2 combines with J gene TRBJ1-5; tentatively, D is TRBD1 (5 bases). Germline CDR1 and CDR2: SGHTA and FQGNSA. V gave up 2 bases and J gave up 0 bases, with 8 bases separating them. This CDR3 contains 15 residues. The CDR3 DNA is TGTGCCAGCAGCTTATCAGGGAATAGCAATCAGCCCCAGCATTTT. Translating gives CASSLSGNSNQPQHF.

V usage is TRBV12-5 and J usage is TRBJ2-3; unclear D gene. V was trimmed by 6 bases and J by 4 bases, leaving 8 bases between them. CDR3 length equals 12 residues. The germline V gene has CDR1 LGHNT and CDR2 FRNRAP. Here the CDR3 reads CASGSRADTQYF. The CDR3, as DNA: TGTGCTAGTGGGTCCCGGGCAGATACGCAGTATTTT.

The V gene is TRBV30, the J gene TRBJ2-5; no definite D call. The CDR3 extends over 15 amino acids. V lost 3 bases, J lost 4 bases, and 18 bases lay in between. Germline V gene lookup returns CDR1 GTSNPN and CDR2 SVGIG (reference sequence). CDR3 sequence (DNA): TGTGCCTGGAGGCTCAATGTCGGGTTGGGAGAGACCCAGTACTTC. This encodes CAWRLNVGLGETQYF.

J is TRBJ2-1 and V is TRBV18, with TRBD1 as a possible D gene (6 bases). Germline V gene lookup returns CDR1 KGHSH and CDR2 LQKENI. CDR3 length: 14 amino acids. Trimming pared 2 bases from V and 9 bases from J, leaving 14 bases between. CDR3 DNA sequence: TGTGCCAGCTCACCAAGTACAGGGCACACTGAGCAGTTCTTC. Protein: CASSPSTGHTEQFF. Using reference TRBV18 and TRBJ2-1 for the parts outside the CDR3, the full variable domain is NAGVMQNPRHLVRRRGQEARLRCSPMKGHSHVYWYRQLPEEGLKFMVYLQKENIIDESGMPKERFSAEFPKEGPSILRIQQVVRGDSAAYFCASSPSTGHTEQFFGPGTRLTVL.

Written as DNA, the CDR3 is TGTGCCAGCAGGAAGGGCAGCACAGATACGCAGTATTTT. Its translation is CASRKGSTDTQYF. The chain employs TRBV6-1 and TRBJ2-3; D uncertain. This CDR3 region has 13 residues. Germline-derived CDR1 and CDR2 are MNHNS and SASEGT. V was trimmed by 6 bases and J by 0 bases, leaving 7 bases between them.

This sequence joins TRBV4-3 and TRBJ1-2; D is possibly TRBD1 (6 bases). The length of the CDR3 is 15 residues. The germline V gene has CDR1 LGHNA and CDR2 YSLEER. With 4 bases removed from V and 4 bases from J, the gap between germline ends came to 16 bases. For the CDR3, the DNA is TGCGCCAGCAGCCGGAAGGCCAGGGGTGGCTATGGCTACACCTTC. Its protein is CASSRKARGGYGYTF.

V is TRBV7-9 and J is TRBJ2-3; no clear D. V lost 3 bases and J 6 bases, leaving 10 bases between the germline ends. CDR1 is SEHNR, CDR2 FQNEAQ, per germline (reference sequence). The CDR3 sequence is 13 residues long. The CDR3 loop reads CASSLGRWDTQYF. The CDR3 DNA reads TGTGCCAGCAGCTTGGGCAGGTGGGATACGCAGTATTTT.

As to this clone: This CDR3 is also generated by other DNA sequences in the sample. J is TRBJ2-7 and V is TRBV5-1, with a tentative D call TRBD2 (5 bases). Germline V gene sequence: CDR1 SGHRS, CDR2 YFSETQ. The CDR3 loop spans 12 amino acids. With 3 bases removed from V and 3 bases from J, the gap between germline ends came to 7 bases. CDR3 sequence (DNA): TGCGCCAGCAGCTCCGAGGGCTACGAGCAGTACTTC. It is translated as CASSSEGYEQYF.

The CDR3, as DNA: TGTGCCAGCAGTCTGTTAGGGACAGGGGTTTCGGAGTACTTC. Protein sequence: CASSLLGTGVSEYF. The chain combines TRBV27 with TRBJ2-7, with TRBD1 matching 10 bases. CDR3 length: 14 amino acids. Germline CDR1 reads MNHEY; CDR2 reads SMNVEV (reference sequence). V dropped 5 bases and J dropped 11; count of bases not matched to a gene: 12.

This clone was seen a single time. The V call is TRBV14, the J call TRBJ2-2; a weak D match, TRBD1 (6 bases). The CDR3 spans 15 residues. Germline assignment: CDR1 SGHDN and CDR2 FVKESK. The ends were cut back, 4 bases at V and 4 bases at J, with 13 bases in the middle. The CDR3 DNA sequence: TGTGCCAGCAGCCCAACGACAGGCTTCACCGGGGAGCTGTTTTTT. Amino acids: CASSPTTGFTGELFF.

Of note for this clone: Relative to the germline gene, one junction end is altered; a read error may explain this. CDR3 sequence reads: CASILTTGGTQYF. The CDR3 nucleotides read TGTGCCAGCATCTTAACAACAGGGGGTACGCAGTATTTT. The chain joins TRBV11-2 to TRBJ2-3, with TRBD1 matching 8 bases. The CDR3 consists of 13 residues. Germline loops: CDR1 SGHAT, CDR2 FQNNGV.

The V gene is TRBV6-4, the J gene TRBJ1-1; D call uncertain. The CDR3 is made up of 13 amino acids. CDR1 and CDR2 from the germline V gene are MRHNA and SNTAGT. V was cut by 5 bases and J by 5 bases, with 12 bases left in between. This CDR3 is CASSRTATTEAFF. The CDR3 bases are TGTGCCAGCAGTAGAACAGCTACGACTGAAGCTTTCTTT.

The CDR3 protein is CASRDRATDTQYF. The CDR3 coding sequence is TGTGCCAGCAGGGACAGGGCCACAGATACGCAGTATTTT. The chain recombines TRBV6-4 with TRBJ2-3, with TRBD1 matching 8 bases. J was trimmed by 2 bases and V by 6 bases; bases with no gene match: 1. This CDR3 contains 13 residues. Germline-derived CDR1 and CDR2 are MRHNA and SNTAGT.

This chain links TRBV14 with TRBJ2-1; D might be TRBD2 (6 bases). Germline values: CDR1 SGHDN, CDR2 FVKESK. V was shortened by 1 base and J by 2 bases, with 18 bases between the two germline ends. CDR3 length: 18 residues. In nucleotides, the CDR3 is TGTGCCAGCAGCCAAGGTCAACTATGGAGGGCGCCCTACAATGAGCAGTTCTTC. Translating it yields CASSQGQLWRAPYNEQFF.

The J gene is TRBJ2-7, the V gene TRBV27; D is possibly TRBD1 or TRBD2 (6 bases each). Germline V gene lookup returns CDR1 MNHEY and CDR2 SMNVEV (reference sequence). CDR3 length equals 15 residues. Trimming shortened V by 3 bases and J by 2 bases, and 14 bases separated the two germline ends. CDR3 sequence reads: CASSFRGRAPYEQYF. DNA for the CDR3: TGTGCCAGCAGTTTCCGGGGGCGCGCCCCCTACGAGCAGTACTTC.

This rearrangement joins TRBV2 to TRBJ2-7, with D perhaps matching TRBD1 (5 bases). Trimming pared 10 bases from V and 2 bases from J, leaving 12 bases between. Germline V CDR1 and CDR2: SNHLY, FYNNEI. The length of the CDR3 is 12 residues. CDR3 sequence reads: CATRRQTYEQYF. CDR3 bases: TGTGCCACCAGGCGACAGACCTACGAGCAGTACTTC.

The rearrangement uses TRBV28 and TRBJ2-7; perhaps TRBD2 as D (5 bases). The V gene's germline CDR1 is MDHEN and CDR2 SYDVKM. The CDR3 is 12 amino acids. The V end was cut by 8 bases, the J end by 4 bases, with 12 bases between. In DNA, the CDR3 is TGTGCCAGCGCGGAGGTCGGGTACGAGCAGTACTTC. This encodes CASAEVGYEQYF. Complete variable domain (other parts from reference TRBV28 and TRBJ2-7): DVKVTQSSRYLVKRTGEKVFLECVQDMDHENMFWYRQDPGLGLRLIYFSYDVKMKEKGDIPEGYSVSREKKERFSLILESASTNQTSMYLCASAEVGYEQYFGPGTRLTVT.

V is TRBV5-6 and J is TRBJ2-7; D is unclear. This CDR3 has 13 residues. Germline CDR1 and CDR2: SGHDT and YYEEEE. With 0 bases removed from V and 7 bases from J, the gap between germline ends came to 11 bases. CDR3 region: CASSLARGGEQYF. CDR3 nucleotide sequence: TGTGCCAGCAGCTTGGCTAGAGGTGGGGAGCAGTACTTC.

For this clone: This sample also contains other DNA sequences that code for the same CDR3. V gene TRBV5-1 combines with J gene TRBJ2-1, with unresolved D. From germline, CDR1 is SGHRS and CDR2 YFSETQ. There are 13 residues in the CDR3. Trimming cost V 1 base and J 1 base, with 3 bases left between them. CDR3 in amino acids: CASSLRSYNEQFF. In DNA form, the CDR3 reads TGCGCCAGCAGCTTGCGATCCTACAATGAGCAGTTCTTC.

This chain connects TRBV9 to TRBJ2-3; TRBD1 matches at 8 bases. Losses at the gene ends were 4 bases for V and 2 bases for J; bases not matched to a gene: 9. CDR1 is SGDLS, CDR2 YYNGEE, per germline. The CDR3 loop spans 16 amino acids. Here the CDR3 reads CASSIGTGIYTDTQYF. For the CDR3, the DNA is TGTGCCAGCAGCATAGGGACAGGAATCTACACAGATACGCAGTATTTT.

The CDR3 DNA follows: TGTGCCAGCAGCTTATTTACTAGCGCCACCTACAATGAGCAGTTCTTC. Translating it yields CASSLFTSATYNEQFF. The V gene is TRBV11-2, the J gene TRBJ2-1; 7 bases align to TRBD2. The ends lost 2 bases at V and 2 bases at J; junction bases unmatched: 6. Germline assignment: CDR1 SGHAT and CDR2 FQNNGV. The CDR3 extends over 16 amino acids.

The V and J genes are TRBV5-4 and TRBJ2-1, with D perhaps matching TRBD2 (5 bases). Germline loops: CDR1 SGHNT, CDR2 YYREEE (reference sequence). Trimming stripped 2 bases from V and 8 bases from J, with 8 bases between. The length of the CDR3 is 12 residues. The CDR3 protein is CASSFSGDEQFF. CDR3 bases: TGTGCCAGCAGCTTCTCCGGGGATGAGCAGTTCTTC. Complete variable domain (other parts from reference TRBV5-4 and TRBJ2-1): ETGVTQSPTHLIKTRGQQVTLRCSSQSGHNTVSWYQQALGQGPQFIFQYYREEENGRGNFPPRFSGLQFPNYSSELNVNALELDDSALYLCASSFSGDEQFFGPGTRLTVL.